Each of the 17 T cell receptor beta chains below was sequenced from the same sample in a study of cytomegalovirus exposure and HLA in healthy donors. Assay: immunoSEQ multiplex PCR; the TCRdb copy retains only in-frame clones and omits some. The table lists around 99,000 clones, roughly 90% of them singletons, with about 2% in the top ten. Sequenced sample: PBMCs. These receptors originate from a woman aged 18-29 years in good health and CMV-seronegative.

This sequence joins TRBV30 and TRBJ1-5; 11 bases line up with TRBD1. V lost 1 base to trimming and J lost 6 bases; unmatched junction nucleotides: 2. CDR3 length: 14 amino acids. Germline loops: CDR1 GTSNPN, CDR2 SVGIG (reference sequence). As DNA, the CDR3 is TGTGCCTGGAGTGCGGACAGGGGGCTTCAGCCCCAGCATTTT. It encodes CAWSADRGLQPQHF.

V is TRBV9 and J is TRBJ2-2; D gene uncertain. CDR1 SGDLS and CDR2 YYNGEE come from the germline V gene. Trimming took off 4 bases at V and 9 bases at J, with 16 bases between the two ends. The CDR3 extends over 14 amino acids. CDR3: CASSSTFGARELFF. Here the CDR3 DNA reads TGTGCCAGCAGCTCGACCTTCGGAGCCCGGGAGCTGTTTTTT.

This clone came up a few times. The rearrangement uses TRBV5-6 and TRBJ1-2; possibly TRBD1 for D (5 bases). V was pared by 0 bases and J by 6 bases, with 18 bases between. The V gene's germline CDR1 is SGHDT and CDR2 YYEEEE. This CDR3 is 16 amino acids long. The CDR3 nucleotides read TGTGCCAGCAGCTTGGTATCTCCAGGGAGGCGTGATGGCTACACCTTC. Translated, it gives CASSLVSPGRRDGYTF.

This clone was seen only once. The rearrangement links TRBV5-1 to TRBJ1-6; maybe TRBD1 (5 bases). This CDR3 contains 14 residues. V lost 1 base to trimming and J lost 8 bases, with 10 bases between them. In germline, CDR1 is SGHRS, CDR2 YFSETQ. The CDR3 DNA reads as TGCGCCAGCAGCTTGTACGGGGGGGATTCACCCCTCCACTTT. Encoded protein: CASSLYGGDSPLHF.

The V gene is TRBV30, the J gene TRBJ2-2, with D perhaps TRBD2 (7 bases). Per the germline V gene, CDR1 is GTSNPN and CDR2 is SVGIG (reference sequence). Trimming cost V 0 bases and J 7 bases, with 15 bases left between them. This CDR3 is built from 15 residues. The CDR3 DNA reads as TGTGCCTGGAGTGTACGGGGGGCTAGGGGCGGGGAGCTGTTTTTT. Its translation is CAWSVRGARGGELFF.

This clone occurred once. This chain links TRBV10-3 with TRBJ2-7; maybe TRBD1 (5 bases). From germline, CDR1 is ENHRY and CDR2 SYGVKD. This CDR3 region has 13 residues. The V end lost 5 bases, the J end lost 3 bases, and 11 bases lay between the germline ends. The CDR3 sequence: CAISNTGIYEQYF. The CDR3 coding sequence is TGTGCCATCAGTAATACAGGAATCTACGAGCAGTACTTC.

The rearrangement links TRBV29-1 to TRBJ1-2, with TRBD1 matching 7 bases. J gave up 5 bases and V 7 bases, and 4 bases lay outside the gene matches. The germline CDR1 and CDR2 sequences are SQVTM and ANQGSEA. The CDR3 is 11 amino acids. The CDR3 is CSANRGYGYTF. As DNA, the CDR3 is TGCAGCGCCAACAGGGGATATGGCTACACCTTC.

CDR3 bases: TGTGCCACCAGCACGGGGGAGGGTGGCTACACCTTC. It encodes CATSTGEGGYTF. The chain couples TRBV15 to TRBJ1-2; perhaps TRBD1 as D (5 bases). The CDR3 extends over 12 amino acids. CDR1 is LNHNV and CDR2 is YYDKDF in the germline V gene (reference sequence). Trimming cost V 4 bases and J 7 bases, with 10 bases left between them.

The V gene is TRBV28, the J gene TRBJ1-5; a possible D gene is TRBD1 (6 bases). The CDR3 totals 15 residues. Germline lookup yields CDR1 MDHEN and CDR2 SYDVKM. The germline V and J ends were trimmed by 6 bases and 1 base, with 13 bases remaining between them. CDR3 coding DNA: TGTGCCAGCAGGCCAACAGGGTTGAGCAATCAGCCCCAGCATTTT. This gives the protein CASRPTGLSNQPQHF.

This clone is a singleton in its sample. V and J are TRBV27 and TRBJ1-1, with TRBD1 matching 10 bases. With V trimmed by 3 bases and J by 1 base, 8 bases remained unmatched. Looked up from germline, CDR1 is MNHEY and CDR2 is SMNVEV (reference sequence). The CDR3 is made up of 17 amino acids. CDR3: CASSFLGGQGTNTEAFF. CDR3 sequence (DNA): TGTGCCAGCAGTTTTTTAGGGGGACAGGGGACGAACACTGAAGCTTTCTTT.

This clone was found a few times. The CDR3 region has the DNA TGTGCCAGCAGCCCGACAGCGGGAGTATCTGGTGAGCAGTTCTTC. The encoded protein is CASSPTAGVSGEQFF. The chain links TRBV7-8 to TRBJ2-1, with 8 nucleotides matching TRBD2. Losses at the gene ends were 5 bases for V and 9 bases for J; bases not matched to a gene: 12. Looked up from germline, CDR1 is SGHVS and CDR2 is FQNEAQ. The length of the CDR3 is 15 residues.

This clone was recorded a few times. The rearrangement links TRBV28 to TRBJ1-5; D gene uncertain. This CDR3 is built from 13 residues. V lost 5 bases, J lost 4 bases, and 9 bases lay in between. Germline V gene lookup returns CDR1 MDHEN and CDR2 SYDVKM. Here the CDR3 DNA reads TGTGCCAGCAGTCCTCAGATTAATCAGCCCCAGCATTTT. Translation gives CASSPQINQPQHF.

The J gene is TRBJ1-5, the V gene TRBV6-5; 7 nucleotides align to TRBD1. V lost 4 bases and J lost 5; bases outside the gene matches: 2. This CDR3 spans 13 amino acids. The V gene's germline CDR1 is MNHEY and CDR2 SVGAGI. The CDR3 nucleotides read TGTGCCAGCAGTTGGACAGGCGATCAGCCCCAGCATTTT. It specifies CASSWTGDQPQHF.

The chain recombines TRBV5-1 with TRBJ1-1; D gene uncertain. This CDR3 region has 13 residues. In germline, CDR1 is SGHRS, CDR2 YFSETQ. V shed 0 bases and J shed 7 bases, with 10 bases lying between them. The CDR3: CASSLAGGGEAFF. The CDR3 DNA reads TGCGCCAGCAGCTTGGCGGGAGGTGGTGAAGCTTTCTTT.

The chain links TRBV5-1 to TRBJ2-3; 9 bases align to TRBD2. The germline CDR1 and CDR2 sequences are SGHRS and YFSETQ. Losses at the gene ends were 3 bases for V and 4 bases for J; bases not matched to a gene: 3. The CDR3 loop spans 14 amino acids. Here the CDR3 DNA reads TGCGCCAGCAGCTCGCGGGGGGGGGCAGATACGCAGTATTTT. Its translation is CASSSRGGADTQYF.

This clone was detected once. The V gene is TRBV18, the J gene TRBJ1-1; D is uncertain. CDR1 KGHSH and CDR2 LQKENI come from the germline V gene. The CDR3 loop spans 15 amino acids. V was pared by 0 bases and J by 4 bases, with 12 bases between. CDR3 DNA: TGTGCCAGCTCACCACCGGAGTGGTCAAGCACTGAAGCTTTCTTT. This sequence encodes CASSPPEWSSTEAFF. The variable domain in full, with the rest retrieved from reference TRBV18 and TRBJ1-1, is NAGVMQNPRHLVRRRGQEARLRCSPMKGHSHVYWYRQLPEEGLKFMVYLQKENIIDESGMPKERFSAEFPKEGPSILRIQQVVRGDSAAYFCASSPPEWSSTEAFFGQGTRLTVV.

The chain combines TRBV7-9 with TRBJ2-5, with TRBD1 matching over 7 bases. Trimming at V came to 5 bases and at J to 2 bases, leaving 11 bases not matched to a gene. The V gene's germline CDR1 is SEHNR and CDR2 FQNEAQ (reference sequence). This CDR3 comprises 16 residues. CDR3 coding DNA: TGTGCCAGCAGCCTAGAACAACAGGGGTGGCAAGAGACCCAGTACTTC. Amino acids: CASSLEQQGWQETQYF.